The rows below give T cell receptor beta chains drawn from one sample of a study of OX40 agonist ivuxolimab in advanced cancers. Only in-frame clones appear in the TCRdb table, and some are missing; sequencing was by immunoSEQ multiplex PCR. Of approximately 49,000 clones in the sample, 75% to 85% were seen once. This material consisted of CD4+ or CD8+ T cells sorted from blood, taken in a trial of the OX40 agonist ivuxolimab. The receptors were gathered from an adult with an advanced solid tumor such as melanoma, head and neck, liver or kidney cancer. Each CDR3 is given with its conserved first and last residue. D genes are given only for firm matches. The size entry is marked missing in some rows and otherwise reads once, few, many or a size class.

v_call	clone_size	j_call	d_call	cdr3_aa	cdr3_nt
TRBV9	-	TRBJ2-1	-	CASSALGAESYYNEQFF	TGTGCCAGCAGCGCCCTCGGCGCAGAATCCTACTACAATGAGCAGTTCTTC
TRBV7-9	-	TRBJ2-3	TRBD1	CASSAGQGQRTDTQYF	TGTGCCAGCAGCGCGGGACAGGGGCAGCGAACAGATACGCAGTATTTT
TRBV10-3	-	TRBJ2-3	-	CASSAADTQYF	TGTGCGAGCAGTGCGGCAGATACGCAGTATTTT
TRBV2	-	TRBJ2-1	-	CASSDPEKQFF	TGTGCCAGCAGTGACCCGGAGAAGCAGTTCTTC
TRBV7-9	-	TRBJ1-2	-	CASSLTAARNGYTF	TGTGCCAGCAGCTTAACAGCGGCTCGGAATGGCTACACCTTC
TRBV19	medium-sized	TRBJ1-5	-	CASSDPRGRGQPQHF	TGTGCCAGTAGTGACCCACGGGGGAGGGGACAGCCCCAGCATTTT
TRBV7-2	-	TRBJ2-5	TRBD2	CASSPTSGPQETQYF	TGTGCCAGCAGCCCGACTAGCGGGCCCCAAGAGACCCAGTACTTC
TRBV11-2	-	TRBJ2-7	TRBD1	CASSATGVEQYF	TGTGCCAGCAGCGCTACAGGGGTCGAGCAGTACTTC
TRBV15	-	TRBJ2-5	TRBD2	CATSRYTGQRGGPQETQYF	TGTGCCACCAGCAGATATACGGGCCAGCGGGGGGGGCCTCAAGAGACCCAGTACTTC
TRBV2	medium-sized	TRBJ1-2	-	CASSEGAENYGYTF	TGTGCCAGCAGTGAGGGAGCGGAAAACTATGGCTACACCTTC
TRBV5-6	-	TRBJ1-6	-	CASSIVNGHFYNSPLHF	TGTGCCAGCAGCATAGTCAACGGGCATTTTTATAATTCACCCCTCCACTTT
TRBV5-4	-	TRBJ1-1	-	CASSLALGRMMNTEAFF	TGTGCCAGCAGCTTGGCCCTGGGTCGAATGATGAACACTGAAGCTTTCTTT
TRBV7-2	-	TRBJ2-3	-	CASSSTVHTQYF	TGTGCCAGCAGCTCCACAGTCCATACGCAGTATTTT
TRBV11-3	-	TRBJ1-1	-	CASSLTRGTEAFF	TGTGCCAGCAGCCTCACAAGGGGTACTGAAGCTTTCTTT
TRBV5-4	-	TRBJ2-5	TRBD2	CASGLAGGIYQETQYF	TGTGCCAGCGGACTAGCGGGTGGAATCTACCAAGAGACCCAGTACTTC
TRBV5-1	-	TRBJ2-5	TRBD1	CASSLGQGSRETQYF	TGCGCCAGCAGCTTGGGACAGGGGAGTCGGGAGACCCAGTACTTC
TRBV7-2	-	TRBJ2-7	-	CASSLEGGALYEQYF	TGTGCCAGCAGCTTAGAGGGCGGGGCGCTCTACGAGCAGTACTTC
TRBV6-4	-	TRBJ2-3	TRBD2	CASRPVAGGSDTQYF	TGTGCCAGCAGACCCGTAGCGGGGGGGTCAGATACGCAGTATTTT
TRBV7-9	once	TRBJ1-5	-	CASSLASGNQPQHF	TGTGCCAGCAGCTTAGCGAGCGGGAATCAGCCCCAGCATTTT
TRBV29-1	-	TRBJ1-5	-	CSVAQGFGIGQPQHF	TGCAGCGTTGCACAGGGTTTCGGTATTGGTCAGCCCCAGCATTTT
TRBV7-2	-	TRBJ2-5	-	CASSLRLGEPPETQYF	TGTGCCAGCAGCTTAAGACTAGGAGAGCCCCCCGAGACCCAGTACTTC
TRBV4-3	-	TRBJ2-3	-	CASGQTGTDTQYF	TGCGCCAGCGGACAGACAGGCACAGATACGCAGTATTTT
TRBV7-8	few	TRBJ2-7	-	CASSLLPYEQYF	TGTGCCAGCAGCTTATTGCCCTACGAGCAGTACTTC
TRBV18	-	TRBJ2-3	TRBD1	CASSPRLTGQGKDTQYF	TGTGCCAGCTCACCACGCCTCACGGGACAGGGAAAAGATACGCAGTATTTT
TRBV19	-	TRBJ2-3	-	CASSRAGTDTQYF	TGTGCCAGTAGTAGAGCCGGCACAGATACGCAGTATTTT
TRBV7-2	-	TRBJ1-1	-	CASSLYGNTEAFF	TGTGCCAGCAGCTTATACGGGAACACTGAAGCTTTCTTT
TRBV4-2	-	TRBJ1-2	-	CASSQGTEGNYGYTF	TGTGCCAGCAGCCAAGGCACAGAGGGAAACTATGGCTACACCTTC
TRBV27	-	TRBJ2-7	TRBD1	CASSPTGIQTYEQYF	TGTGCCAGCAGTCCGACAGGGATACAAACCTACGAGCAGTACTTC
TRBV2	-	TRBJ2-5	-	CASSERTGVETQYF	TGTGCCAGCAGTGAGAGGACGGGGGTTGAGACCCAGTACTTC